Sequencing of this T cell receptor (beta chain) was carried out in a study of naive and memory T cell subsets (dated by TCRdb to about 2017). Some background on the complete study: The study applied an open-source, UMI-based TCR alpha and beta sequencing pipeline to sorted naive and memory peripheral blood T cell subsets. IgG serology results and the functional CMV T cell responses were in complete agreement. RNA was DNase-treated and reverse transcribed with TCR constant-region primers, mostly using SuperScript III. The paper's findings and limits, for the study overall: In both CD4 and CD8 cells, the Gini index increased while Shannon and inverse Simpson diversity decreased from naive through CM, EM and EMRA. Each clonotype was defined as a single alpha or beta chain sequence rather than as a paired alpha/beta receptor. The repertoire findings for the naive and memory subsets could not be validated against a ground truth, as none was available. After error correction, only a single occurrence was seen for over 95% of naive TCR sequences, so much steeper abundance distributions were produced than in memory subsets. TCR abundance followed a power law with an exponent that was different for naive and memory subsets but consistent across the three individuals. RNA-based TCR counts may be influenced by expression changes linked to T cell activation and differentiation.

This clonotype was counted a few times. No cognate antigen has been identified for it. Base quality data are lacking; no much larger clone is found one base away. Separate amplification of TCR alpha and beta chain libraries was performed from the second PCR step onward. CMV status of each donor was established by measuring IFNgamma production from CD4+ T cells after fresh PBMCs were stimulated overnight with CMV viral lysate. Miltenyi beads were used first to positively select CD4 T cells, and CD8 T cells were then positively selected from the CD4-negative fraction. Cells were stained for CD3, CD4, CD8, CD45RA, CD27 and a live/dead dye and were sorted on a BD Aria II into four subsets based on CD45RA and CD27. The sorting gate for effector memory cells was CD45RA-CD27-, and the sorting gate for EMRA cells was CD45RA+CD27-. A few healthy volunteers provided blood, and the blood of each volunteer was split into CD4 and CD8 T cells and then into four differentiation subsets. Roughly 120 ml of peripheral blood was collected from each donor, and PBMC were isolated by Ficoll-Paque PLUS density-gradient centrifugation. Sorted cells were lysed in RLT buffer, after which RNA was extracted using a Qiagen RNeasy kit and stored at -80 degrees C.

Library preparation employed UMI-ligation and nested PCR. The beta constant-region primer consisted of an equimolar mixture of two oligonucleotides that together covered TRBC1 and TRBC2. Four rounds of PCR were used to amplify ligated cDNA, with nested alpha and beta constant-region primers being used together with the SP2 primer. T4 RNA ligase 1 ligated a single-stranded oligonucleotide carrying the SP2 primer and a 12-nucleotide UMI to the cDNA 3' end. The ligation reaction was incubated at 16°C for about 18-25 hours. PCR2 was typically performed as a SYBR Green qPCR and was stopped at a predetermined threshold so that over-amplification was prevented. Every purification after the first one was done using Agencourt AMPure XP magnetic beads. Library quantification was done by Qubit, followed by a TapeStation check on which the main peak was expected at around 650 bp. The pooled libraries were sequenced on an Illumina MiSeq using v2 2x251 paired-end kits, which usually yielded 1-2 million reads per sample. Each sample's library went into the pool at about 4 nM, and roughly 5-8% PhiX was added to help with cluster recognition. The paper's processing steps were these. Decombinator assigned V and J genes to Demultiplexor-processed FASTQ reads by tag matching, allowing a single base-pair mismatch. By using UMIs, Collapsinator corrected both sequencing errors and the frequency errors caused by PCR heterogeneity. TCRs were translated and CDR3s were extracted from the conserved cysteine to the FGXG phenylalanine by CDR3Translator, with non-productive sequences being flagged. Repertoires were subsampled to equal numbers of UMI-defined TCRs before Gini, Shannon entropy and inverse Simpson indices were calculated. Within the linear range, a power law was fitted to clonotype abundance distributions using maximum likelihood. When run on a single naive CD8 sample, MIGEC and the pipeline yielded similar UMI counts, similar unique TCR numbers and similar clonal distributions. A set of roughly 7,000 CMV-associated CDR3 sequences, compiled from VDJdb and a published dataset, was used to search the repertoires. In TCRdb, the public reads were trimmed at Q25 with fastp and aligned with MiXCR, with productive beta chains retained. Each CDR3 protein gets just one entry, which takes the most common genes and DNA from the rows behind it. The V and J calls reflect TCRdb's pipeline rather than the authors' work. The sample table shows several hundred distinct CDR3 sequences, and 14% are seen once. About 84% of the sample comes from the top ten.

CDR1 and CDR2 are drawn from the germline V gene: SQVTM, ANQGSEA. From the cysteine through the phenylalanine, the CDR3 covers 13 amino acids. The sequence is cut down to CDR3 DNA, 39 bases in frame from base 1. Germline trimming: 4 bases from V, 5 bases from J; junction bases outside gene matches: 3. This sequence uses TRBV29-1 and TRBJ1-5; 9 junctional bases match TRBD1. The specimen sequenced was CD8+ TEMRA cells from blood. In light of the paper, this sample's cell subset or site label describes: effector memory re-expressing CD45RA, CD45RA+ CD27-. This receptor was obtained from a human donor in good health. The nucleotides are TGCAGCGTTGGGACAGGGGAATATCAGCCCCAGCATTTT. Its protein product is CSVGTGEYQPQHF.